A selection of T cell receptor beta chains follows, all from one sample in a study of blood T cell repertoires in COVID-19. TCRdb's copy holds only in-frame clones and misses some; the assay was immunoSEQ multiplex PCR. This table has roughly 59,000 clones, 83% appearing once. Sequenced material: peripheral blood. Receptors originate from a human donor in a cohort sampled during active COVID-19. Both conserved end residues are part of each CDR3. D genes are given only for firm matches. Clone size, where shown, is once, few, many, or a class for clones that have expanded.

d_call: NA; j_call: TRBJ1-2; v_call: TRBV20-1; clone_size: NA; cdr3_nt: TGCAGTGGGGGAGTCTATGGCTACACCTTC; cdr3_aa: CSGGVYGYTF
d_call: TRBD1; j_call: TRBJ2-1; v_call: TRBV5-4; clone_size: NA; cdr3_nt: TGTGCCAGCAGTCGGACAGGGGGTTGGAATGAGCAGTTCTTC; cdr3_aa: CASSRTGGWNEQFF
d_call: NA; j_call: TRBJ2-7; v_call: TRBV1; clone_size: NA; cdr3_nt: TGCACCAGCAGCCAAGATTTGGACAGGGGGCGTTTAGGGTTCAACGAGCAGTACTTC; cdr3_aa: CTSSQDLDRGRLGFNEQYF
d_call: NA; j_call: TRBJ2-5; v_call: TRBV6-5; clone_size: NA; cdr3_nt: TGTGCCAGCAAATTTGGCGGGGCGGGTAGGGAGGCCCAGTACTTC; cdr3_aa: CASKFGGAGREAQYF
d_call: NA; j_call: TRBJ1-2; v_call: TRBV12-3/TRBV12-4; clone_size: once; cdr3_nt: TGTGCCAGCAGTTTGGCGCCGGAGGATGGCTACACCTTC; cdr3_aa: CASSLAPEDGYTF
d_call: NA; j_call: TRBJ1-5; v_call: TRBV5-1; clone_size: few; cdr3_nt: TGCGCCAGCAGCGAACCCGGGGAGCCCCAGCATTTT; cdr3_aa: CASSEPGEPQHF
d_call: TRBD1; j_call: TRBJ2-7; v_call: TRBV10-3; clone_size: NA; cdr3_nt: TGTGCCACGGGACGGACAGGGCTTACCTACGAGCAGTACTTC; cdr3_aa: CATGRTGLTYEQYF
d_call: TRBD1; j_call: TRBJ1-5; v_call: TRBV29-1; clone_size: NA; cdr3_nt: TGCAGCGTTGGACAGGGGGGCAATCAGCCCCAGCATTTT; cdr3_aa: CSVGQGGNQPQHF
d_call: TRBD1; j_call: TRBJ2-2; v_call: TRBV28; clone_size: NA; cdr3_nt: TGTGCCAGCAGTCTAACAGGGGCCGACGGGGAGCTGTTTTTT; cdr3_aa: CASSLTGADGELFF
d_call: TRBD2; j_call: TRBJ2-1; v_call: TRBV5-1; clone_size: NA; cdr3_nt: TGCGCCAGCAGCTTGGAACCAGCGGGGACCCCCTACAATGAGCAGTTCTTC; cdr3_aa: CASSLEPAGTPYNEQFF
d_call: TRBD1; j_call: TRBJ2-3; v_call: TRBV18; clone_size: NA; cdr3_nt: TGTGCCAGCTCATCCAGGACAGGACGCACAGATACGCAGTATTTT; cdr3_aa: CASSSRTGRTDTQYF
d_call: TRBD1; j_call: TRBJ1-1; v_call: TRBV7-9; clone_size: NA; cdr3_nt: TGTGCCAGCAGCTTACAGGGCAGGGGGTCTGAAGCTTTCTTT; cdr3_aa: CASSLQGRGSEAFF
d_call: TRBD2; j_call: TRBJ2-3; v_call: TRBV10-3; clone_size: NA; cdr3_nt: TGTGCCATCAGAGAAGGTACCAGCGGGGTCACAGATACGCAGTATTTT; cdr3_aa: CAIREGTSGVTDTQYF
d_call: TRBD1; j_call: TRBJ1-3; v_call: TRBV3-1/TRBV3-2; clone_size: NA; cdr3_nt: TGTGCCAGCAGCCCGGGGACAGCTGGAAACACCATATATTTT; cdr3_aa: CASSPGTAGNTIYF
d_call: TRBD1; j_call: TRBJ2-7; v_call: TRBV9; clone_size: NA; cdr3_nt: TGTGCCAGCAGCGTAGATGTGCAGGGGGCATACGAGCAGTACTTC; cdr3_aa: CASSVDVQGAYEQYF
d_call: NA; j_call: TRBJ2-3; v_call: TRBV5-3; clone_size: NA; cdr3_nt: TGTGCCAGAAGCTATAACGAACAACCGAAAGACACAGATACGCAGTATTTT; cdr3_aa: CARSYNEQPKDTDTQYF
d_call: NA; j_call: TRBJ2-1; v_call: TRBV3-1/TRBV3-2; clone_size: NA; cdr3_nt: TGTGCCAGCAGCCCACTACTCAGCTCCTACAATGAGCAGTTCTTC; cdr3_aa: CASSPLLSSYNEQFF
d_call: TRBD2; j_call: TRBJ2-1; v_call: TRBV6-6; clone_size: NA; cdr3_nt: TGTGCCAGCAGTGGTAATCTAGCGGGACTCACCAATGAGCAGTTCTTC; cdr3_aa: CASSGNLAGLTNEQFF
d_call: NA; j_call: TRBJ2-7; v_call: TRBV5-1; clone_size: once; cdr3_nt: TGCGCCAGCAGCTTGGCCTGGGGGGTCCTTAACGAGCAGTACTTC; cdr3_aa: CASSLAWGVLNEQYF
d_call: NA; j_call: TRBJ1-5; v_call: TRBV19; clone_size: NA; cdr3_nt: TGTGCCAGCGACGTTAGGGTTTCGGGGGGACAGCCCCAGCATTTT; cdr3_aa: CASDVRVSGGQPQHF
d_call: TRBD1; j_call: TRBJ2-5; v_call: TRBV4-1; clone_size: large; cdr3_nt: TGCGCCAGCAGCCAAGATTCCAGGGGGCGCTGGGAGACCCAGTACTTC; cdr3_aa: CASSQDSRGRWETQYF
d_call: TRBD1; j_call: TRBJ1-2; v_call: TRBV18; clone_size: NA; cdr3_nt: TGTGCCAGCTCACCACCGGGACAGGGAACTGATGGCTACACCTTC; cdr3_aa: CASSPPGQGTDGYTF
d_call: NA; j_call: TRBJ1-3; v_call: TRBV20-1; clone_size: once; cdr3_nt: TGCAGTGCTAGTAACGGGGGCTCTGGAAACACCATATATTTT; cdr3_aa: CSASNGGSGNTIYF
d_call: NA; j_call: TRBJ2-6; v_call: TRBV6-1; clone_size: once; cdr3_nt: TGTGCCAGCAGTGAAGGGGCCGCTGGGGCCAACGTCCTGACTTTC; cdr3_aa: CASSEGAAGANVLTF
d_call: NA; j_call: TRBJ1-2; v_call: TRBV11-2; clone_size: once; cdr3_nt: TGTGCCAGCAGCTTAGAGGCTGGGGGGGGCTACACCTTC; cdr3_aa: CASSLEAGGGYTF
d_call: TRBD2; j_call: TRBJ2-7; v_call: TRBV15; clone_size: few; cdr3_nt: TGTGCCACCAGTCTCCGTAGCGGGAGGGCCCACGAGCAGTACTTC; cdr3_aa: CATSLRSGRAHEQYF
d_call: NA; j_call: TRBJ2-7; v_call: TRBV29-1; clone_size: NA; cdr3_nt: TGCAGCGTTTTGCTACCGGGACTGACACTATACGAGCAGTACTTC; cdr3_aa: CSVLLPGLTLYEQYF
d_call: TRBD1; j_call: TRBJ2-7; v_call: TRBV2; clone_size: NA; cdr3_nt: TGTGCCAGCACCAAGGGACAGCGAGGATTCTCCTACGAGCAGTACTTC; cdr3_aa: CASTKGQRGFSYEQYF
d_call: NA; j_call: TRBJ1-6; v_call: TRBV7-2; clone_size: NA; cdr3_nt: TGTGCCAGCAGCCTAAATGGGGCGAGGAAAAATTCACCCCTCCACTTT; cdr3_aa: CASSLNGARKNSPLHF
d_call: TRBD1; j_call: TRBJ2-7; v_call: TRBV4-1; clone_size: NA; cdr3_nt: TGCGCCAGCAGCCAAGGGACAGGGATCTACGAGCAGTACTTT; cdr3_aa: CASSQGTGIYEQYF
d_call: TRBD2; j_call: TRBJ2-7; v_call: TRBV4-2; clone_size: NA; cdr3_nt: TGTGCCAGCAGCCAAGATCTAGCGGGGGGGCAAGACGAGCAGTACTTC; cdr3_aa: CASSQDLAGGQDEQYF
d_call: NA; j_call: TRBJ1-2; v_call: TRBV2; clone_size: once; cdr3_nt: TGTGCCAGCGGAGCCGAGAGACAGCGTGGCTACACCTTC; cdr3_aa: CASGAERQRGYTF
d_call: NA; j_call: TRBJ1-5; v_call: TRBV29-1; clone_size: NA; cdr3_nt: TGCAGCGTTGGACAGACTAATCAGCCCCAGCATTTT; cdr3_aa: CSVGQTNQPQHF
d_call: NA; j_call: TRBJ1-5; v_call: TRBV2; clone_size: medium-sized; cdr3_nt: TGTGCCAGCCGGGACACTAATCAGCCCCAGCATTTT; cdr3_aa: CASRDTNQPQHF
d_call: NA; j_call: TRBJ2-7; v_call: TRBV11-3; clone_size: NA; cdr3_nt: TGTGCCAGCAGCTTCGCGGCCTCCTACGAGCAGTACTTC; cdr3_aa: CASSFAASYEQYF
d_call: TRBD2; j_call: TRBJ2-5; v_call: TRBV4-2; clone_size: NA; cdr3_nt: TGTGCCAGCAGCCAAGCCAGCGGGAGAGGAGAGACCCAGTACTTC; cdr3_aa: CASSQASGRGETQYF
d_call: NA; j_call: TRBJ2-3; v_call: TRBV30; clone_size: once; cdr3_nt: TGTGCCTGGAGTGGGGCGGATACGCAGTATTTT; cdr3_aa: CAWSGADTQYF
d_call: NA; j_call: TRBJ2-5; v_call: TRBV5-4; clone_size: NA; cdr3_nt: TGTGCCAGCGGTGAACGGGACCAAGAGACCCAGTACTTC; cdr3_aa: CASGERDQETQYF
d_call: NA; j_call: TRBJ1-4; v_call: TRBV28; clone_size: few; cdr3_nt: TGTGCCAGCAGTTTGACAGCGCTTGGTGAAAAACTGTTTTTT; cdr3_aa: CASSLTALGEKLFF
d_call: NA; j_call: TRBJ1-3; v_call: TRBV10-3; clone_size: NA; cdr3_nt: TGTGCCATCAGTGTCGGGACAGGAAACACCATATATTTT; cdr3_aa: CAISVGTGNTIYF
d_call: TRBD1; j_call: TRBJ1-1; v_call: TRBV29-1; clone_size: NA; cdr3_nt: TGCAGCGTCGACAGGGGCACTGAAGCTTTCTTT; cdr3_aa: CSVDRGTEAFF
d_call: NA; j_call: TRBJ2-7; v_call: TRBV27; clone_size: NA; cdr3_nt: TGTGCCAGCAGTCCATCATCCCAGTCCAGCTACGAGCAGTACTTC; cdr3_aa: CASSPSSQSSYEQYF
d_call: TRBD1; j_call: TRBJ1-1; v_call: TRBV10-3; clone_size: few; cdr3_nt: TGTGCCATCAGTGAGTCGGGGGACAGGGTTTTCTTT; cdr3_aa: CAISESGDRVFF
d_call: TRBD1; j_call: TRBJ1-2; v_call: TRBV18; clone_size: NA; cdr3_nt: TGTGCCAGCTCATCGGACAGGGCTGGCTACACCTTC; cdr3_aa: CASSSDRAGYTF
d_call: NA; j_call: TRBJ1-1; v_call: TRBV6-5; clone_size: NA; cdr3_nt: TGTGCCAGCAGTTACTGGGGCACAGGAAACACTGAAGCTTTCTTT; cdr3_aa: CASSYWGTGNTEAFF
d_call: TRBD1; j_call: TRBJ1-4; v_call: TRBV5-1; clone_size: NA; cdr3_nt: TGCGCCAGCAGCTTGACAGGGGGCAGAGAAAAACTGTTTTTT; cdr3_aa: CASSLTGGREKLFF
d_call: TRBD2; j_call: TRBJ2-5; v_call: TRBV3-1/TRBV3-2; clone_size: NA; cdr3_nt: TGTGCCAGCAGCCTATCAATCTTGACTAGCGTAAAGACCCAGTACTTC; cdr3_aa: CASSLSILTSVKTQYF
d_call: TRBD2; j_call: TRBJ2-3; v_call: TRBV9; clone_size: once; cdr3_nt: TGTGCCAGCATGGGGCCAGCGGGGGGACCCGGGACGCAGTATTTT; cdr3_aa: CASMGPAGGPGTQYF